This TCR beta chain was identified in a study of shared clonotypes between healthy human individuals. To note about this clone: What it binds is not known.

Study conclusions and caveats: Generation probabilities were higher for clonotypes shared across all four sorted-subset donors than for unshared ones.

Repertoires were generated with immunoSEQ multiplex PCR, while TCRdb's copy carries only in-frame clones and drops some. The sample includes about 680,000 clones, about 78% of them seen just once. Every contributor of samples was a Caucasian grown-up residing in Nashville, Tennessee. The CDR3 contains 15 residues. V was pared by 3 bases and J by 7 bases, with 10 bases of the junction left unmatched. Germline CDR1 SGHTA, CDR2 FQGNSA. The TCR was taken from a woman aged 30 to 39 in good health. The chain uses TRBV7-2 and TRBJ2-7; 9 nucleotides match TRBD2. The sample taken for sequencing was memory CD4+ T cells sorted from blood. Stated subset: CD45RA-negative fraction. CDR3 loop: CASSFSGSVGEEQYF. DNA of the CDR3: TGTGCCAGCAGCTTTAGCGGGAGCGTGGGGGAGGAGCAGTACTTC.